Each of the 20 T cell receptor beta chains below was sequenced from the same sample in a study of cytomegalovirus exposure and HLA in healthy donors. PCR employed 60 Vbeta and 13 Jbeta primers. Profiling relied on immunoSEQ multiplex PCR, and the TCRdb table lists in-frame clones only, not all of them. The data contain some 140,000 clones, more than 75% of them seen just once; the ten biggest clones take up 2.5% to 3.5%. The sample taken for sequencing was PBMCs. Receptors originate from a female donor in good health and CMV-seronegative.

Ten or more counts support this clone. The chain is built from TRBV4-3 and TRBJ2-3; 13 positions match TRBD2. The germline gives CDR1 LGHNA, CDR2 YSLEER. Losses at the gene ends were 4 bases for V and 5 bases for J; bases not matched to a gene: 9. The CDR3 extends over 17 amino acids. The CDR3 here is CASSRRTSGRVGDTQYF. The CDR3 bases are TGCGCCAGCAGCCGCCGCACTAGCGGGAGGGTAGGAGATACGCAGTATTTT.

CDR3 nucleotide sequence: TGCGCCAGCAGCTTGGCCGGAATAGCGGGGGGGGAAGATACGCAGTATTTT. Residues: CASSLAGIAGGEDTQYF. V gene TRBV5-1 combines with J gene TRBJ2-3; 11 nucleotides match TRBD2. The CDR3 length is 17 residues. Germline values: CDR1 SGHRS, CDR2 YFSETQ. With 0 bases clipped from V and 5 bases from J, the junction kept 8 bases outside the gene matches.

This clone was seen just once. The rearrangement uses TRBV7-9 and TRBJ2-1; D is unresolved. Between the trimmed V and J ends, which lost 1 base and 6 bases, there was a span of 10 bases. CDR3 length: 14 residues. Germline V CDR1 and CDR2: SEHNR, FQNEAQ (reference sequence). DNA for the CDR3: TGTGCCAGCAGCTTAGGACTTGGAAGCAATGAGCAGTTCTTC. Translating gives CASSLGLGSNEQFF.

This clone has just a few counts. The V and J genes are TRBV5-4 and TRBJ2-7; 13 bases are shared with TRBD2. Trimming removed 9 bases from V and 1 base from J; junction bases left unmatched: 10. The CDR3 length is 16 residues. Germline CDR1 reads SGHNT; CDR2 reads YYREEE (reference sequence). The CDR3 is CATSGLAGTSSYEQYF. The CDR3 bases are TGTGCCACCTCGGGACTAGCGGGAACATCGTCCTACGAGCAGTACTTC.

This rearrangement joins TRBV5-1 to TRBJ1-1; 10 bases are shared with TRBD1. CDR3 length: 15 residues. CDR1 and CDR2 from the germline V gene are SGHRS and YFSETQ. The ends lost 3 bases at V and 4 bases at J; junction bases unmatched: 6. The CDR3 loop is CASSSDRGRFTEAFF. The CDR3 DNA reads TGCGCCAGCAGCTCGGACAGGGGGAGGTTCACTGAAGCTTTCTTT.

The rearrangement links TRBV19 to TRBJ1-5; tentative D call: TRBD1 (6 bases). Germline values: CDR1 LNHDA, CDR2 SQIVND (reference sequence). The CDR3 contains 14 residues. With 10 bases removed from V and 3 bases from J, the gap between germline ends came to 16 bases. The CDR3 DNA is TGTGCCACCAACCTAGGGACAAACAATCAGCCCCAGCATTTT. This sequence encodes CATNLGTNNQPQHF.

The CDR3 DNA is TGTGCCAGTTGGGACAGGGTGGCGGAAAAACTGTTTTTT. The encoded protein is CASWDRVAEKLFF. The chain recombines TRBV6-5 with TRBJ1-4, with 9 bases matching TRBD1. Germline-derived CDR1 and CDR2 are MNHEY and SVGAGI. The CDR3 contains 13 residues. After removal of 9 bases from V and 8 bases from J, the junction contained 7 bases not matched to a gene.

The chain couples TRBV27 to TRBJ1-2, with D possibly TRBD1 on 5 matching bases. The germline gives CDR1 MNHEY, CDR2 SMNVEV (reference sequence). V shed 8 bases and J shed 0 bases, with 10 bases lying between them. The CDR3 loop spans 13 amino acids. The CDR3 sequence: CASRTDTNYGYTF. Here the CDR3 DNA reads TGTGCCAGCCGGACGGACACTAACTATGGCTACACCTTC.

The CDR3 is CAAASLAGLSYEQYF. DNA for the CDR3: TGTGCCGCCGCCTCGCTAGCGGGGCTCTCCTACGAGCAGTACTTC. The chain links TRBV10-3 to TRBJ2-7, with 9 bases matching TRBD2. Trimming took 11 bases from V and 0 from J; bases not matched to a gene: 11. Germline V gene data show CDR1 as ENHRY and CDR2 as SYGVKD. The CDR3 length is 15 residues.

V is TRBV15 and J is TRBJ1-3; a possible D gene is TRBD1 (5 bases). CDR1 and CDR2 (germline): LNHNV, YYDKDF (reference sequence). Trimming took 3 bases from V and 4 from J, leaving 13 bases between them. This CDR3 contains 15 residues. In nucleotides, the CDR3 is TGTGCCACCAGCAGGTCAGCAGGGCAAGGAAACACCATATATTTT. Amino acid sequence: CATSRSAGQGNTIYF.

This chain connects TRBV19 to TRBJ1-1; D unresolved. The CDR3 is made up of 13 amino acids. The ends were cut back, 6 bases at V and 10 bases at J, with 18 bases in the middle. Per germline, CDR1 LNHDA and CDR2 SQIVND (reference sequence). The CDR3 region has the DNA TGTGCCAGTAGCCCAATGACACAAATGGGAGCTTTCTTT. Translated, it gives CASSPMTQMGAFF.

The chain has TRBV18 and TRBJ2-1; TRBD1 matches at 11 bases. The germline V gene has CDR1 KGHSH and CDR2 LQKENI. With 0 bases clipped from V and 6 bases from J, the junction kept 4 bases outside the gene matches. This CDR3 spans 16 amino acids. The CDR3 sequence is CASSPPFGTGGNEQFF. CDR3 coding DNA: TGTGCCAGCTCACCACCCTTCGGGACAGGGGGCAATGAGCAGTTCTTC.

V gene TRBV21-1 combines with J gene TRBJ1-2; TRBD1 is taken as the D call from the table, unchecked against the DNA. TRBV21-1 has pseudogene status. This CDR3 contains 16 residues. The CDR3 DNA reads TGTGCCAGCAGCAAGTATACGATGGACAGTCTGGAAGGCTACACCTTC. Amino acids: CASSKYTMDSLEGYTF.

The CDR3 sequence: CASSLVPIHPGQYSNQPQHF. CDR3 DNA sequence: TGCGCCAGCAGCTTGGTGCCAATCCATCCGGGTCAGTATAGCAATCAGCCCCAGCATTTT. The chain couples TRBV5-1 to TRBJ1-5; D is unclear. Trimming removed 0 bases at V and 0 bases at J, with 22 bases between. The CDR3 spans 20 residues. The V gene's germline CDR1 is SGHRS and CDR2 YFSETQ.

The chain combines TRBV6-4 with TRBJ2-2; D is uncertain. CDR1 and CDR2 (germline): MRHNA, SNTAGT. The CDR3 is 14 residues long. V was pared by 8 bases and J by 5 bases, with 15 bases between. CDR3 DNA: TGTGCCAGCCAACGGTCTCCCTATACCGGGGAGCTGTTTTTT. Translated: CASQRSPYTGELFF.

The count of this clone is one. This rearrangement joins TRBV7-9 to TRBJ2-3; D call uncertain. Trimming cost V 5 bases and J 6 bases, with 12 bases left between them. From germline, CDR1 is SEHNR and CDR2 FQNEAQ (reference sequence). The CDR3 extends over 13 amino acids. CDR3 sequence: CASSDSLRDTQYF. For the CDR3, the DNA is TGTGCCAGCAGCGACTCTCTGCGGGATACGCAGTATTTT.

The chain carries TRBV7-6 and TRBJ1-2; possibly TRBD1 for D (6 bases). Germline V gene sequence: CDR1 SGHVS, CDR2 FNYEAQ. V was trimmed by 5 bases and J by 2 bases, leaving 9 bases between them. The CDR3 covers 13 residues. This CDR3 is CASSPGHNYGYTF. The CDR3 nucleotides are TGTGCCAGCAGCCCGGGACACAACTATGGCTACACCTTC. The full variable domain, completed using reference TRBV7-6 and TRBJ1-2, is GAGVSQSPRYKVTKRGQDVALRCDPISGHVSLYWYRQALGQGPEFLTYFNYEAQQDKSGLPNDRFSAERPEGSISTLTIQRTEQRDSAMYRCASSPGHNYGYTFGSGTRLTVV.

The chain joins TRBV19 to TRBJ1-2; 7 nucleotides agree with TRBD1. J lost 5 bases, V lost 4 bases, and 1 base had no gene match. Germline V CDR1 and CDR2: LNHDA, SQIVND (reference sequence). This CDR3 is 12 amino acids long. CDR3 sequence: CASSTQGYGYTF. The CDR3 DNA follows: TGTGCCAGTAGTACACAGGGGTATGGCTACACCTTC.

The CDR3 region has the DNA TGTGCCAGCAGTTGGGACAGTATTAGCACAGATACGCAGTATTTT. Encoded protein: CASSWDSISTDTQYF. V gene TRBV6-5 combines with J gene TRBJ2-3; 7 bases match TRBD1. V lost 4 bases to trimming and J lost 0 bases; unmatched junction nucleotides: 4. Germline values: CDR1 MNHEY, CDR2 SVGAGI. The CDR3 totals 15 residues.

In DNA, the CDR3 is TGTGCCAGTAGCGCAACCGGACAGGGGTACTCACCCCTCCACTTT. Encoded protein: CASSATGQGYSPLHF. The chain couples TRBV19 to TRBJ1-6; 9 bases agree with TRBD1. The junction had 10 bases not matched to a gene; V was cut back by 6 bases and J by 10 bases. The CDR3 has 15 amino acids. CDR1 and CDR2 from the germline V gene are LNHDA and SQIVND (reference sequence).